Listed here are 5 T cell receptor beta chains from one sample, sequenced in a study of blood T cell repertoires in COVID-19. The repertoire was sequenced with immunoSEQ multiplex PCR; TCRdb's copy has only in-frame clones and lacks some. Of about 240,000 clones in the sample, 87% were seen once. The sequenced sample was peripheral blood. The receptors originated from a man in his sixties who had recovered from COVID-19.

The CDR3 region has the DNA TGTGCCAGCAGTGAACCTAGGGAGACCCAGTACTTC. It is translated as CASSEPRETQYF. This chain uses TRBV6-1 with TRBJ2-5; D remains ambiguous. The CDR3 loop spans 12 amino acids. The V end was cut by 2 bases, the J end by 5 bases, with 6 bases between. CDR1 is MNHNS and CDR2 is SASEGT in the germline V gene.

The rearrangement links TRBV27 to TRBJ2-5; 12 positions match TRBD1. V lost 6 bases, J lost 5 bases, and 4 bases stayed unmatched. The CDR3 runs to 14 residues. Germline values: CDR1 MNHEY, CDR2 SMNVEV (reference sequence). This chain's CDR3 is CASSGTGGIETQYF. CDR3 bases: TGTGCCAGCAGCGGGACAGGGGGCATTGAGACCCAGTACTTC.

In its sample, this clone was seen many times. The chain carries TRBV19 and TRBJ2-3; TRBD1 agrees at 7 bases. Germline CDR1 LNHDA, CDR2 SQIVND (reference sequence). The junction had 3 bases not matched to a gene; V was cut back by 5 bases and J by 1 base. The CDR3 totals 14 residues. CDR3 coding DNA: TGTGCCAGTAGTCGGGACAGAGGCACAGATACGCAGTATTTT. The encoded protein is CASSRDRGTDTQYF.

The CDR3 DNA sequence: TGTGCCAGCAGCCAAGTGATTAGCGGGGCGGGGGATACGCAGTATTTT. Protein sequence: CASSQVISGAGDTQYF. This sequence joins TRBV3-1 (or the pseudogene TRBV3-2) and TRBJ2-3, with 8 bases aligning to TRBD2. Losses at the gene ends were 1 base for V and 6 bases for J; bases not matched to a gene: 9. Per the germline V gene, CDR1 is LGHDT and CDR2 is YNNKEL (reference sequence). The CDR3 sequence is 16 residues long.

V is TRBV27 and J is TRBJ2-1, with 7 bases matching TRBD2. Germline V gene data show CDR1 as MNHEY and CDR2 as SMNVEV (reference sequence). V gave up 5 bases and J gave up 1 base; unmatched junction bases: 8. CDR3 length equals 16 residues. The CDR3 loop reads CASSTLWGGSYNEQFF. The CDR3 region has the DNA TGTGCCAGCAGTACCCTATGGGGGGGGTCCTACAATGAGCAGTTCTTC.